These 5 T cell receptor beta chains share one sample of origin, sequenced in a study of shared clonotypes between healthy human individuals. Profiled with immunoSEQ multiplex PCR; TCRdb holds only in-frame clones, not every one. The table includes around 500,000 clones, 70% to 80% detected once. Material for sequencing was PBMCs. These receptor sequences come from a woman in her 40s in good health. Some clones in this sample may be carry-over from other donors' samples.

This clone occurred a few times. This chain joins TRBV18 and TRBJ1-5, with unresolved D. The CDR3 has 15 amino acids. Looked up from germline, CDR1 is KGHSH and CDR2 is LQKENI. V was clipped by 3 bases and J by 5 bases, with 14 bases between them. The CDR3 loop is CASSPYDRNDQPQHF. CDR3 nucleotide sequence: TGTGCCAGCTCACCCTACGACCGAAATGATCAGCCCCAGCATTTT.

V is TRBV5-1 and J is TRBJ2-2, with D possibly matching TRBD1 (5 bases). The CDR3 sequence is 14 residues long. CDR1 and CDR2 from the germline V gene are SGHRS and YFSETQ. V lost 7 bases, J lost 5 bases, and 15 bases lay in between. The CDR3 coding sequence is TGCGCCAGCGGTATCAGGGAAGGAACCGGGGAGCTGTTTTTT. Translating it yields CASGIREGTGELFF.

Only a few counts were recorded for this clone. The gene calls are TRBV28 and TRBJ1-5, with a tentative D call TRBD1 (6 bases). CDR1 is MDHEN and CDR2 is SYDVKM in the germline V gene. V lost 7 bases and J lost 1, with 20 bases in between. This CDR3 contains 17 residues. The CDR3 DNA follows: TGTGCCAGCACCTCCCGGGACATCCTCAGGAGCAATCAGCCCCAGCATTTT. The encoded protein is CASTSRDILRSNQPQHF.

The V gene is TRBV28, the J gene TRBJ2-7; D may be TRBD1 (6 bases). The CDR3 has 15 residues. The germline V and J ends were trimmed by 6 bases and 3 bases, with 18 bases remaining between them. The germline V gene has CDR1 MDHEN and CDR2 SYDVKM. The CDR3 coding sequence is TGTGCCAGCAGGCTGGACACCGACAGGAGCTACGAGCAGTACTTC. Its translation: CASRLDTDRSYEQYF.

CDR3 residues: CATSPRRQGISEAFF. CDR3 nucleotides: TGTGCCACCAGCCCCCGCCGACAGGGTATCTCTGAAGCTTTCTTT. This chain uses TRBV15 with TRBJ1-1; TRBD1 matches 7 bases. Germline V gene data show CDR1 as LNHNV and CDR2 as YYDKDF (reference sequence). This CDR3 is 15 amino acids long. With V trimmed by 5 bases and J by 6 bases, 12 bases remained unmatched.